These 2 T cell receptor beta chains were all obtained from the same sample, sequenced in a study of beta chain features in type 1 diabetes. The investigators reverse transcribed all of the isolated RNA, so they sequenced expressed TCRB transcripts. Repertoires were generated with immunoSEQ multiplex PCR, while TCRdb's copy carries only in-frame clones and drops some. The table includes approximately 140,000 clones, roughly 7.2% detected once. Sequencing used central memory CD4+ T cells from blood. Receptor source: a woman aged 30 to 39 in good health.

V gene TRBV21-1 combines with J gene TRBJ2-3; the tabulated D call, TRBD2, remains unverified against the DNA. TRBV21-1 has pseudogene status. The CDR3 length is 15 residues. In nucleotides, the CDR3 is TGTGCCAGCAGCAAAATTCGGGGGAACACAGATACGCAGTATTTT. Amino acids: CASSKIRGNTDTQYF.

The chain recombines TRBV28 with TRBJ2-2; TRBD2 matches at 7 bases. There are 16 residues in the CDR3. From germline, CDR1 is MDHEN and CDR2 SYDVKM. The ends lost 1 base at V and 3 bases at J; junction bases unmatched: 5. CDR3 region: CASSLSAGDHTGELFF. The CDR3 nucleotides read TGTGCCAGCAGTTTATCTGCGGGAGATCACACCGGGGAGCTGTTTTTT.